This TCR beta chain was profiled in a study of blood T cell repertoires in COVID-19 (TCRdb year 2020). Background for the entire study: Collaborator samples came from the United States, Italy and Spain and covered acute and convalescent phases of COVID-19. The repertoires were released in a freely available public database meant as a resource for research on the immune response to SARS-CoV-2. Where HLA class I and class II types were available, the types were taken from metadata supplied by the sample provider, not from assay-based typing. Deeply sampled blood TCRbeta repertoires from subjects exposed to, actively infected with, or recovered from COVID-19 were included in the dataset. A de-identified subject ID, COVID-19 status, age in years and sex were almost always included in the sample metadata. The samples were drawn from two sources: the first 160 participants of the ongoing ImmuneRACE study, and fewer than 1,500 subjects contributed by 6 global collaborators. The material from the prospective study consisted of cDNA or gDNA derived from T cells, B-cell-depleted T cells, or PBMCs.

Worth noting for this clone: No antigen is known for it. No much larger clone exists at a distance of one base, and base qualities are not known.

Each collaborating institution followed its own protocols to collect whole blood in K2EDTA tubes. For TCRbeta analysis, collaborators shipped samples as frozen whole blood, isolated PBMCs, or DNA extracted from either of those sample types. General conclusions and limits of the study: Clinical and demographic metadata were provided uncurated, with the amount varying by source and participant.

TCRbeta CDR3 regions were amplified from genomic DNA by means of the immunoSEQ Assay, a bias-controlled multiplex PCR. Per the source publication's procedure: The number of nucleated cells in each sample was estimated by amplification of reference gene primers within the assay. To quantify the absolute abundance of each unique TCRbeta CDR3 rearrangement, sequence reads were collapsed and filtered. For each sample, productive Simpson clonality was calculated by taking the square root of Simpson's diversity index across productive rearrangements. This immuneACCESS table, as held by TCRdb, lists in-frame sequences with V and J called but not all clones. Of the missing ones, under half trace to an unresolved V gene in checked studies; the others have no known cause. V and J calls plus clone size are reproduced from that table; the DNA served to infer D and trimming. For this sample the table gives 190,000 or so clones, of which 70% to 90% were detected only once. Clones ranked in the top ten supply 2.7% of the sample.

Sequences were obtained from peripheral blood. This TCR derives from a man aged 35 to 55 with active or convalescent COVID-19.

The bases are TGTGCCAGCAGTGAAGGGACAGGGGGCATGGCAGATACGCAGTATTTT. Translation gives CASSEGTGGMADTQYF. The V and J segments used are TRBV6-1 and TRBJ2-3; a stretch of 11 junction bases matches TRBD1. Taken from cysteine to phenylalanine, the CDR3 has 16 residues. Only the CDR3 part of the read is kept: 48 bases, read in frame from the first base. The germline V gene gives CDR1 as MNHNS and CDR2 as SASEGT. After removal of 1 base from V and 4 bases from J, the junction retains 4 bases not matched to a gene.